One sample yielded the 20 T cell receptor beta chains listed below, sequenced in a study of cytomegalovirus exposure and HLA in healthy donors. 60 Vbeta and 13 Jbeta primers were used in PCR. Sequencing was performed with immunoSEQ multiplex PCR; in TCRdb, only in-frame clones are kept and a portion is missing. Of about 110,000 clones in the sample, more than 60% were seen once. What was sequenced was PBMCs. These receptor sequences come from a female donor in good health and CMV-seropositive.

CDR3 in DNA: TGCGCCAGCAGCTTGTCTAGGGCCGGAGGTGAAAAACTGTTTTTT. Encoded protein: CASSLSRAGGEKLFF. The chain employs TRBV5-1 and TRBJ1-4; D ambiguous. V was trimmed by 1 base and J by 7 bases, leaving 14 bases between them. CDR1 is SGHRS, CDR2 YFSETQ, per germline. The CDR3 is made up of 15 amino acids.

This sequence joins TRBV9 and TRBJ2-2, with D perhaps TRBD1 (5 bases). Germline V gives CDR1 SGDLS, CDR2 YYNGEE. This CDR3 has 14 residues. V was cut by 4 bases and J by 0 bases, with 7 bases left in between. This CDR3 reads CASSPDTNTGELFF. DNA of the CDR3: TGTGCCAGCAGCCCGGACACGAACACCGGGGAGCTGTTTTTT.

The chain couples TRBV4-2 to TRBJ2-3; 9 bases are a match to TRBD2. J was trimmed by 4 bases and V by 1 base; bases with no gene match: 6. Germline loops: CDR1 LGHNA, CDR2 YNFKEQ. This CDR3 comprises 16 residues. In nucleotides, the CDR3 is TGTGCCAGCAGCCAAGGGGTAGCGGGAGTGTCAGATACGCAGTATTTT. This encodes CASSQGVAGVSDTQYF.

The chain carries TRBV7-8 and TRBJ2-2; 12 nucleotides match TRBD2. Germline V gives CDR1 SGHVS, CDR2 FQNEAQ. The CDR3 is 16 residues long. V trimming: 5 bases; J trimming: 4 bases; junction bases outside the gene matches: 5. The CDR3 DNA is TGTGCCAGCAGCCTACTAGCGGGAGGCTCCACCGGGGAGCTGTTTTTT. As protein: CASSLLAGGSTGELFF.

The table lists this clone with a count of one. The genes are TRBV30 and TRBJ1-2; 9 positions agree with TRBD1. The V and J ends lost 2 bases and 8 bases, in that order; junction bases with no gene match: 6. CDR3 length equals 13 residues. From germline, CDR1 is GTSNPN and CDR2 SVGIG (reference sequence). The CDR3 nucleotides are TGTGCCTGGAGTCAACAGGGGGCGGTAGGCTACACCTTC. It specifies CAWSQQGAVGYTF. The full variable domain, rest sourced from reference TRBV30 and TRBJ1-2, is SQTIHQWPATLVQPVGSPLSLECTVEGTSNPNLYWYRQAAGRGLQLLFYSVGIGQISSEVPQNLSASRPQDRQFILSSKKLLLSDSGFYLCAWSQQGAVGYTFGSGTRLTVV.

In this sample, this clone turned up once. The chain joins TRBV7-9 to TRBJ2-2, with TRBD2 identical over 9 bases. The CDR3 length is 14 residues. Germline lookup yields CDR1 SEHNR and CDR2 FQNEAQ (reference sequence). V lost 4 bases to trimming and J lost 7 bases; unmatched junction nucleotides: 4. The CDR3 spells CASSSSGRIGELFF. CDR3 coding DNA: TGTGCCAGCAGCTCAAGCGGGAGGATCGGGGAGCTGTTTTTT.

For this clone: The junction differs from germline at one of its ends, possibly a read error. V gene TRBV6-5 combines with J gene TRBJ2-7; D possibly corresponds to TRBD2 (6 bases). The germline gives CDR1 MNHEY, CDR2 SVGAGI. The CDR3 is made up of 15 amino acids. In DNA form, the CDR3 reads TGTGTCAGCACCGGAGTGGGGCGCGGGGCCTACGAGCAGTACTTC. It yields the protein CVSTGVGRGAYEQYF.

Details on this clone: This CDR3 is also generated by other DNA sequences in the sample. The rearrangement joins TRBV7-2 to TRBJ2-1; D is perhaps TRBD2 (5 bases). Looked up from germline, CDR1 is SGHTA and CDR2 is FQGNSA. V dropped 5 bases and J dropped 3 bases, with 8 bases sitting between them. The CDR3 is 13 amino acids. In DNA form, the CDR3 reads TGTGCCAGCAGCCCGGGGAGCTACAATGAGCAGTTCTTC. This translates into CASSPGSYNEQFF.

This clone has just one count. This rearrangement joins TRBV28 to TRBJ1-2; the D is unclear. Between the trimmed V and J ends, which lost 3 bases and 5 bases, there was a span of 19 bases. This CDR3 region has 16 residues. From germline, CDR1 is MDHEN and CDR2 SYDVKM. The CDR3 DNA follows: TGTGCCAGCAGTTTGTCCGGGGTCGCCCATTATTATGGCTACACCTTC. Translation gives CASSLSGVAHYYGYTF.

The rearrangement links TRBV27 to TRBJ2-2; tentative D call: TRBD1 (6 bases). The CDR3 is made up of 16 amino acids. Trimming removed 2 bases at V and 4 bases at J, with 14 bases between. Per germline, CDR1 MNHEY and CDR2 SMNVEV (reference sequence). The CDR3 coding sequence is TGTGCCAGCAGTTTAAGCCCAACAGGGATCACCGGGGAGCTGTTTTTT. Its translation is CASSLSPTGITGELFF.

V gene TRBV19 combines with J gene TRBJ1-1; D call uncertain. The V gene lost 7 bases and the J gene lost 5 bases, with 14 bases spanning the gap. The CDR3 is made up of 13 amino acids. CDR1 is LNHDA, CDR2 SQIVND, per germline (reference sequence). CDR3 sequence: CASKRAGRTEAFF. In DNA form, the CDR3 reads TGTGCCAGTAAGAGGGCCGGGAGGACTGAAGCTTTCTTT. Drawing the rest from reference TRBV19 and TRBJ1-1, the complete variable domain is DGGITQSPKYLFRKEGQNVTLSCEQNLNHDAMYWYRQDPGQGLRLIYYSQIVNDFQKGDIAEGYSVSREKKESFPLTVTSAQKNPTAFYLCASKRAGRTEAFFGQGTRLTVV.

V is TRBV6-5 and J is TRBJ2-7; 7 bases align to TRBD1. CDR3 length equals 15 residues. V shed 3 bases and J 7 bases; nucleotides not matched to a gene: 12. CDR1 and CDR2 from the germline V gene are MNHEY and SVGAGI. The CDR3 nucleotides read TGTGCCAGCAGTTATCGAGAGACAGGGCCTGGGGAGCAGTACTTC. This sequence encodes CASSYRETGPGEQYF.

The chain is built from TRBV9 and TRBJ2-2; 7 bases agree with TRBD2. This CDR3 spans 16 amino acids. V shed 3 bases and J 4 bases; nucleotides not matched to a gene: 9. The germline V gene has CDR1 SGDLS and CDR2 YYNGEE. CDR3 region: CASSAGGSSTTGELFF. CDR3 in DNA: TGTGCCAGCAGCGCGGGGGGATCGTCGACCACCGGGGAGCTGTTTTTT. Drawing the rest from reference TRBV9 and TRBJ2-2, the complete variable domain is DSGVTQTPKHLITATGQRVTLRCSPRSGDLSVYWYQQSLDQGLQFLIQYYNGEERAKGNILERFSAQQFPDLHSELNLSSLELGDSALYFCASSAGGSSTTGELFFGEGSRLTVL.

The chain uses TRBV5-1 and TRBJ1-1; weak D call: TRBD1 (6 bases). This CDR3 region has 18 residues. Between the trimmed V and J ends, which lost 4 bases and 1 base, there was a span of 23 bases. The V gene's germline CDR1 is SGHRS and CDR2 YFSETQ. Here the CDR3 reads CASSPRGGAPLRNTEAFF. CDR3 nucleotide sequence: TGCGCCAGCAGCCCTCGCGGGGGGGCCCCCCTAAGGAACACTGAAGCTTTCTTT.

The chain has TRBV10-3 and TRBJ2-7; 8 bases agree with TRBD2. The CDR3 loop spans 14 amino acids. Germline trimming cut 2 bases from V and 4 bases from J; bases unmatched to any gene: 4. Germline V gene lookup returns CDR1 ENHRY and CDR2 SYGVKD. Written as DNA, the CDR3 is TGTGCCATCAGTGAGCGGGAGGGCCGGTACGAGCAGTACTTC. Its translation: CAISEREGRYEQYF.

The chain employs TRBV10-3 and TRBJ2-3, with 9 bases fitting TRBD2. The CDR3 contains 16 residues. Trimming took 10 bases from V and 6 from J; bases not matched to a gene: 17. The germline gives CDR1 ENHRY, CDR2 SYGVKD. The CDR3 sequence: CATYPGGGGGSDTQYF. CDR3 nucleotides: TGTGCCACCTACCCGGGCGGCGGGGGGGGTTCGGATACGCAGTATTTT.

This clone showed up just a few times. The CDR3 sequence: CASSSLRQEPIQFF. The CDR3 DNA is TGTGCCAGCAGCTCCTTAAGACAGGAGCCTATCCAGTTCTTC. This chain links TRBV7-6 with TRBJ2-1; tentatively, D is TRBD1 (6 bases). CDR3 length: 14 amino acids. The germline V gene has CDR1 SGHVS and CDR2 FNYEAQ. Trimming took 4 bases from V and 13 from J, leaving 20 bases between them.

The chain uses TRBV28 and TRBJ2-2, with TRBD1 matching 10 bases. The germline V gene has CDR1 MDHEN and CDR2 SYDVKM. The CDR3 length is 16 residues. V gave up 8 bases and J gave up 5 bases; unmatched junction bases: 11. The CDR3 sequence: CASFYGDRGRTGELFF. The CDR3 DNA reads as TGTGCCAGCTTCTATGGGGACAGGGGTCGGACCGGGGAGCTGTTTTTT.

The chain recombines TRBV2 with TRBJ2-5, with TRBD1 identical over 10 bases. V trimming: 4 bases; J trimming: 5 bases; junction bases outside the gene matches: 10. This CDR3 is built from 16 residues. The V gene's germline CDR1 is SNHLY and CDR2 FYNNEI. The chain's CDR3 is CASSVFGDRGGETQYF. CDR3 DNA sequence: TGTGCCAGCAGTGTATTTGGGGACAGGGGAGGCGAGACCCAGTACTTC.

Only a few counts were recorded for this clone. This rearrangement joins TRBV10-1 to TRBJ2-1, with D possibly being TRBD2 (6 bases). Per germline, CDR1 WNHNN and CDR2 SYGVQD (reference sequence). V shed 3 bases and J shed 4 bases, with 16 bases lying between them. The CDR3 is made up of 16 amino acids. The CDR3, as DNA: TGCGCCAGCAGTGATCCGCGTGGGGGGTCTTACAATGAGCAGTTCTTC. Protein product: CASSDPRGGSYNEQFF.